Presented here are 18 T cell receptor beta chains from one specimen sequenced in a study of T cell repertoires and Cas9 in healthy adults. Here immunoSEQ multiplex PCR was the method, and the copy in TCRdb shows in-frame clones only, minus some. The sample carries about 14,000 clones, approximately 89% recorded once. Sample: Tregs (CD4+, CD25+, CD127-, CD137-, CD154-) from PBMCs; culture status not recorded. Every receptor here comes from a human donor in good health.

The chain employs TRBV29-1 and TRBJ2-1; either TRBD1 or TRBD2 may supply D (5 bases each). The V and J ends lost 4 bases and 5 bases respectively, with 12 bases between them. The CDR3 consists of 13 residues. In germline, CDR1 is SQVTM, CDR2 ANQGSEA. The CDR3 loop is CSVGWDADNEQFF. The CDR3 DNA reads as TGCAGCGTTGGGTGGGACGCTGACAATGAGCAGTTCTTC.

The gene calls are TRBV5-6 and TRBJ2-7; 10 bases agree with TRBD2. CDR1 is SGHDT and CDR2 is YYEEEE in the germline V gene. The CDR3 has 18 residues. Trimming removed 1 base from V and 2 bases from J; junction bases left unmatched: 12. The CDR3 DNA reads TGTGCCAGCAGCTTGCCTCCCTACAGGACTAGCGGAACCTACGAGCAGTACGTC. This translates into CASSLPPYRTSGTYEQYV.

V is TRBV30 and J is TRBJ1-5, with unresolved D. Trimming removed 3 bases at V and 1 base at J, with 13 bases between. CDR3 length: 15 amino acids. CDR1 is GTSNPN, CDR2 SVGIG, per germline (reference sequence). The CDR3 here is CAWSVGIGSNQPQHF. The CDR3 DNA reads as TGTGCCTGGAGCGTGGGGATCGGAAGCAATCAGCCCCAGCATTTT.

This clone was picked up a small number of times. The rearrangement links TRBV30 to TRBJ2-5; possible D gene TRBD2, 6 bases. The CDR3 totals 12 residues. Trimming took off 5 bases at V and 7 bases at J, with 14 bases between the two ends. CDR1 is GTSNPN and CDR2 is SVGIG in the germline V gene (reference sequence). CDR3 amino acids: CAWGAQEGTQYF. The CDR3 DNA reads as TGTGCCTGGGGGGCTCAGGAGGGGACCCAGTACTTC.

This chain links TRBV11-3 with TRBJ2-3, with 8 bases that match TRBD1. This CDR3 has 14 residues. Germline V gives CDR1 SGHNT, CDR2 YENEEA. V gave up 8 bases and J gave up 2 bases; unmatched junction bases: 6. CDR3 loop: CASGDRTYTDTQYF. The CDR3 nucleotides read TGTGCCAGCGGGGACAGGACGTACACAGATACGCAGTATTTT. The entire variable domain, with the rest obtained from reference TRBV11-3 and TRBJ2-3, is as follows: EAGVVQSPRYKIIEKKQPVAFWCNPISGHNTLYWYLQNLGQGPELLIRYENEEAVDDSQLPKDRFSAERLKGVDSTLKIQPAELGDSAVYLCASGDRTYTDTQYFGPGTRLTVL.

The chain links TRBV6-6 to TRBJ1-2; D uncertain. The V end was cut by 4 bases, the J end by 2 bases, with 17 bases between. From germline, CDR1 is MNHNY and CDR2 SVGAGI (reference sequence). The CDR3 contains 16 residues. As DNA, the CDR3 is TGTGCCAGCAGTTCTCGCGGTCGGGCGGCAAACTATGGCTACACCTTC. It translates to CASSSRGRAANYGYTF.

The V gene is TRBV30, the J gene TRBJ1-2; D not resolved. CDR1 and CDR2 (germline): GTSNPN, SVGIG (reference sequence). The CDR3 runs 13 residues. Trimming removed 0 bases at V and 2 bases at J, with 7 bases between. The CDR3 loop reads CAWSVGQNYGYTF. CDR3 in DNA: TGTGCCTGGAGTGTAGGGCAAAACTATGGCTACACCTTC.

The sample holds a few counts of this clone. This chain links TRBV27 with TRBJ2-1, with 10 bases matching TRBD2. Germline lookup yields CDR1 MNHEY and CDR2 SMNVEV (reference sequence). The CDR3 loop spans 18 amino acids. V shed 3 bases and J 3 bases; nucleotides not matched to a gene: 11. DNA of the CDR3: TGTGCCAGCAGTTTTCTAGCGGGAGTCGGAGGGGGCTACAATGAGCAGTTCTTC. This encodes CASSFLAGVGGGYNEQFF.

This clone is a singleton in its sample. The rearrangement uses TRBV30 and TRBJ1-1; the D is unclear. Deletions cut 0 bases from V and 2 bases from J, with 10 bases between. Germline assignment: CDR1 GTSNPN and CDR2 SVGIG (reference sequence). This CDR3 has 14 residues. The DNA for the CDR3 is TGTGCCTGGAGTGTACGGCAAGTCAACACTGAAGCTTTCTTT. Translating it yields CAWSVRQVNTEAFF.

The rearrangement joins TRBV9 to TRBJ2-5; TRBD1 agrees at 9 bases. The CDR3 loop spans 14 amino acids. V was pared by 4 bases and J by 2 bases, with 3 bases of the junction left unmatched. Germline V gene data show CDR1 as SGDLS and CDR2 as YYNGEE. CDR3 sequence (DNA): TGTGCCAGCAGCCGGGACAGGGCACAAGAGACCCAGTACTTC. Translation gives CASSRDRAQETQYF.

This clone was counted only a few times. The genes are TRBV29-1 and TRBJ2-1; TRBD2 is a possible D gene (7 bases). The germline gives CDR1 SQVTM, CDR2 ANQGSEA. CDR3 length: 14 amino acids. V lost 7 bases, J lost 3 bases, and 16 bases lay in between. The CDR3 here is CSDWGGANYNEQFF. The CDR3 DNA is TGCAGCGATTGGGGGGGGGCCAACTACAATGAGCAGTTCTTC.

The chain recombines TRBV20-1 with TRBJ2-5; D is undetermined. The germline V and J ends were trimmed by 4 bases and 3 bases, with 6 bases remaining between them. CDR1 is DFQATT, CDR2 SNEGSKA, per germline (reference sequence). The CDR3 is 11 amino acids. The CDR3 DNA sequence: TGCAGTGCTATTAGGGAAGAGACCCAGTACTTC. This sequence encodes CSAIREETQYF.

This chain connects TRBV28 to TRBJ2-7; D remains unclear. Per the germline V gene, CDR1 is MDHEN and CDR2 is SYDVKM. The CDR3 sequence is 15 residues long. V lost 1 base, J lost 0 bases, and 10 bases lay in between. CDR3 sequence: CASSLSGPSSYEQYF. For the CDR3, the DNA is TGTGCCAGCAGTTTATCGGGCCCCAGCTCCTACGAGCAGTACTTC.

The chain recombines TRBV9 with TRBJ1-2; D is uncertain. With 0 bases removed from V and 8 bases from J, the gap between germline ends came to 11 bases. The CDR3 contains 13 residues. Germline loops: CDR1 SGDLS, CDR2 YYNGEE. In DNA form, the CDR3 reads TGTGCCAGCAGCGTAGAAGTAGGTCGAGGCTACACCTTC. Encoded protein: CASSVEVGRGYTF.

The chain is built from TRBV20-1 and TRBJ2-7; D remains ambiguous. The CDR3 has 11 amino acids. In germline, CDR1 is DFQATT, CDR2 SNEGSKA (reference sequence). V shed 1 base and J shed 2 bases, with 3 bases lying between them. This chain's CDR3 is CSARGAYEQYV. The CDR3 region has the DNA TGCAGTGCTAGAGGGGCCTACGAGCAGTACGTC.

The V gene is TRBV18, the J gene TRBJ2-7; possible D gene TRBD2, 6 bases. Germline V lookup: CDR1 KGHSH, CDR2 LQKENI. The CDR3 has 15 residues. With 3 bases removed from V and 2 bases from J, the gap between germline ends came to 14 bases. The DNA for the CDR3 is TGTGCCAGCTCACCGGAACGGGGGACTGCCTACGAGCAGTACGTC. It encodes CASSPERGTAYEQYV.

This rearrangement joins TRBV19 to TRBJ2-5; TRBD1 is a possible D gene (6 bases). Trimming shortened V by 5 bases and J by 0 bases, and 10 bases separated the two germline ends. The CDR3 is 14 residues long. The germline CDR1 and CDR2 sequences are LNHDA and SQIVND (reference sequence). In DNA form, the CDR3 reads TGTGCCAGTAGTCAGGGGCCAAACCAAGAGACCCAGTACTTC. Protein: CASSQGPNQETQYF.

This clone was observed once. The chain links TRBV11-2 to TRBJ2-2; D gene unclear. V was cut by 3 bases and J by 7 bases, with 9 bases left in between. Germline V lookup: CDR1 SGHAT, CDR2 FQNNGV. CDR3 size: 13 residues. In nucleotides, the CDR3 is TGTGCCAGCAGCTTTTCTGGCGGCGGGGAGCTGTTTTTT. It yields the protein CASSFSGGGELFF.